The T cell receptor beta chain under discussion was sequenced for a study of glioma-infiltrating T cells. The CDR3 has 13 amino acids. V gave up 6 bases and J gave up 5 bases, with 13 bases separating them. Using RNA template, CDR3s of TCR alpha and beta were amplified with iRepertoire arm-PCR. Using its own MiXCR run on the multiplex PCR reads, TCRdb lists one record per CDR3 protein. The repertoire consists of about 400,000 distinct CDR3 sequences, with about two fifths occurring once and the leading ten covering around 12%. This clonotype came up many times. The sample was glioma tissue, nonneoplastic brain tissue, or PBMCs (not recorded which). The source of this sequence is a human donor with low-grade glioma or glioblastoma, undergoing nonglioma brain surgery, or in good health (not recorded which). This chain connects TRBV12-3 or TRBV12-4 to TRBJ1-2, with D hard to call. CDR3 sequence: CASSPRHSYGYTF. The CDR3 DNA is TGTGCCAGCAGCCCCCGACATTCATATGGCTACACCTTC.